The 2 T cell receptor beta chains presented below share a single source sample, sequenced in a study of blood T cell repertoires in COVID-19. Sequencing used immunoSEQ multiplex PCR; TCRdb keeps in-frame clones, though not all of them. In the table there are 310,000 or so clones, approximately 91% of which are singletons. The sequenced material came from peripheral blood. The source of these receptors is a woman aged 30 to 39 with COVID-19, enrolled during active disease.

The chain links TRBV2 to TRBJ1-2, with 7 bases fitting TRBD1. The CDR3 has 13 residues. The V gene end was trimmed by 4 bases and the J gene end by 12 bases; junction bases not matched to a gene: 11. Germline V CDR1 and CDR2: SNHLY, FYNNEI. The CDR3 nucleotides read TGTGCCAGCAGTGGGGACAGAGCCAAGATCGACACCTTC. This encodes CASSGDRAKIDTF.

As concerns this clone: Other DNA sequences in the same sample also yield this CDR3. The chain links TRBV2 to TRBJ2-1, with TRBD2 matching over 12 bases. Looked up from germline, CDR1 is SNHLY and CDR2 is FYNNEI. CDR3 length: 14 amino acids. J gave up 8 bases and V 4 bases, and 3 bases lay outside the gene matches. CDR3 sequence reads: CASSGTSGIYEQFF. The CDR3 region has the DNA TGTGCCAGCAGTGGGACTAGCGGGATCTATGAGCAGTTCTTC. Filled out from reference TRBV2 and TRBJ2-1, the complete variable domain reads EPEVTQTPSHQVTQMGQEVILRCVPISNHLYFYWYRQILGQKVEFLVSFYNNEISEKSEIFDDQFSVERPDGSNFTLKIRSTKLEDSAMYFCASSGTSGIYEQFFGPGTRLTVL.